One and the same sample provided the 3 T cell receptor beta chains below, sequenced in a study of blood T cell repertoires in COVID-19. Method: immunoSEQ multiplex PCR; TCRdb's copy keeps in-frame clones and lacks some. Counted here are over 100,000 clones, roughly 84% occurring once; the ten biggest clones make up 0.7% to 0.85%. Material: peripheral blood. The receptors originated from a woman in her seventies with acute or convalescent COVID-19.

The chain links TRBV11-2 to TRBJ2-1; no reliable D call. Trimming pared 5 bases from V and 6 bases from J, leaving 8 bases between. The CDR3 is 12 residues long. CDR1 and CDR2 (germline): SGHAT, FQNNGV. For the CDR3, the DNA is TGTGCCAGCAGCGCACATATCAATGAGCAGTTCTTC. This translates into CASSAHINEQFF.

The CDR3 DNA is TGTGCCAGTAGTCCGCAGGTGTCAGGGAACACTGAAGCTTTCTTT. It encodes CASSPQVSGNTEAFF. This chain uses TRBV19 with TRBJ1-1, with unresolved D. Trimming cost V 5 bases and J 1 base, with 14 bases left between them. There are 15 residues in the CDR3. Germline values: CDR1 LNHDA, CDR2 SQIVND (reference sequence).

V gene TRBV7-3 combines with J gene TRBJ1-2; 8 nucleotides match TRBD1. The V gene end was trimmed by 2 bases and the J gene end by 3 bases; junction bases not matched to a gene: 5. The CDR3 is made up of 15 amino acids. The germline V gene has CDR1 SGHTA and CDR2 FQGTGA. The CDR3 region is CASSLAGGVDYGYTF. The CDR3, as DNA: TGTGCCAGCAGCTTAGCAGGGGGCGTCGACTATGGCTACACCTTC.